Given below is one TCR beta chain in context. The antigen this receptor binds is unknown. No quality values exist for individual bases; no much larger clone is one base distant. The data were obtained in a study of shared clonotypes between healthy human individuals (dated by TCRdb to between 2020 and 2021). Regarding the study in general: Three men and a couple of women, aged 18 to 49 years, made up the cohort. Leukapheresis yielded between about 0.85 and 10 billion PBMCs per donor. For each donor, CD4 naive and CD4 memory were each given three plates, CD8 naive was given two plates, and CD8 memory was given one plate. To increase sequencing depth and limit assay-specific biases, TCR repertoire library preparation and sequencing were carried out by different laboratories using diverse techniques. To estimate repertoire size and how much clonotypes are shared between individuals, the study performed deep sequencing of blood TCR repertoires from roughly five healthy adults. Beyond this particular receptor, the publication reports: Because the study included a small number of donors, the genetic and exposure-history diversity represented was limited. Rarefaction of sorted-subset datasets indicated incomplete sequencing despite the large sequencing depth. Compared with non-shared clonotypes, clonotypes shared by all four sorted-subset donors had higher generation probabilities. Across a few donors, approximately 5% of naive CD4, 3.5% of naive CD8, about 2.3% of memory CD4, and 0.4% of memory CD8 clonotypes were shared. Pairwise subsampling led to the expectation that sequencing depth would affect the degree of clonotype sharing among donors. Estimated clonotype richness was generally larger for naive than for memory subsets. Only blood was sampled, and tissue TCR repertoires likely differ from those in blood.

TCR CDR3 regions were amplified from genomic DNA by multiplex PCR using the deep immunoSEQ assay. Extracted genomic DNA from each cell subset was distributed evenly across all wells of several immunoSEQ 96-well plates, and each plate was treated as a replicate. For sorted subsets, 200 ng of genomic DNA, equivalent to tens of thousands of T cell genomes, went into each replicate PCR. The purified libraries were quantified using a Qubit 3.0 fluorometer, sized with a Bioanalyzer 2100, and then quantified again using the KAPA Library Quantification kit. Each immunoSEQ 96-well plate was sequenced on its own single-read 150-cycle Illumina NextSeq 550 flow cell. In the source study's methods: Because the immunoSEQ output included only junctional sequences and no quality scores, the filtering could not be the same as the filtering used for full-length reads. Sequences were annotated with PyIR, a Python wrapper for IgBLAST v1.9, and V/J genes and CDR3 were assigned using IMGT germline references. Reads with weak V/J assignments (E-value above 1e-6), missing CDR3, stop codons, out-of-frame junctions, or ambiguous translated residues were removed. A V3J clonotype was defined by an identical inferred V gene, J gene, and CDR3 amino acid sequence. Percentage overlap between repertoires was computed as shared unique clonotypes divided by the size of the smaller repertoire. Repertoire richness was assessed with RTK rarefaction, the Chao1 estimator, and Recon v2.1 estimates of unobserved clonotypes. For all TCRbeta clonotypes obtained by the gDNA method from a few donors, generation probabilities were computed with OLGA. TCRdb carries this immuneACCESS record with in-frame sequences only. Its versions omit some clonotypes, under half of them owing to an unresolved V gene in the studies checked, with the rest unexplained. For V, J and clone size, that table is used; D and trimming come from the DNA. This sample lists more than 2 million clones; roughly 95% were detected once. The ten largest clones capture about 1.1% of the sample.

For the CD8 naive samples, CD45RO-negative cells were positively selected for CCR7, yielding a CD45RA+CCR7+ population from which TemRA cells were excluded. Donors were healthy HIV-negative adults with no recently reported acute infections or vaccinations. Every donor was a Caucasian adult living in Nashville, Tennessee, USA. After blood collection by leukapheresis, PBMCs were isolated using Ficoll-Histopaque density gradient centrifugation and then cryopreserved in the vapor phase of liquid nitrogen. Analytical flow cytometry was used to check the purity and quantity of each magnetically sorted T cell population. Genomic DNA was isolated from each sorted fraction and quantified by UV absorbance on a Nanodrop 2000c. V and J lose 5 bases and 6 bases, and a span of 23 bases separates them. Taken from cysteine to phenylalanine, the CDR3 has 18 residues. CDR3 DNA only is kept here, 54 bases in frame from base 1. CDR1 and CDR2 are read off the germline V gene (reference sequence) as LNHDA and SQIVND.

Source material: naive CD8+ T cells sorted from blood. The cell subset or site label on this specimen signifies: CD45RA+CCR7+. This chain is built from TRBV19 and TRBJ1-6; the D region possibly corresponds to TRBD1 (6 bases align). The receptor's source is a man younger than 35 in good health. The nucleotide sequence is given as TGTGCCAGTAGTCTTTCTTGGGACATACCCGCTGCTAATTCACCCCTCCACTTT. This yields the protein CASSLSWDIPAANSPLHF.